This T cell receptor beta chain originates from a study of early T cells in non-severe SARS-CoV-2 infection. Researchers tagged individual cDNA molecules with unique molecular identifiers. TCRdb processed the 5' RACE reads anew with MiXCR; each CDR3 protein has one entry. This table holds about 22,000 distinct CDR3 sequences, 4.5% found once. In this sample, this clonotype turned up many times. This CDR3 comprises 15 residues. CDR1 and CDR2 from the germline V gene are LGHNA and YSLEER. V shed 1 base and J shed 3 bases, with 12 bases lying between them. This chain links TRBV4-3 with TRBJ2-5, with D tentatively TRBD2 (6 bases). Sample: whole blood. The source is an adult who was a healthcare worker with PCR-confirmed SARS-CoV-2 infection or an uninfected control (not recorded which). The CDR3 DNA is TGCGCCAGCAGCCAAGGCCTAGCGCAAGAAGAGACCCAGTACTTC. Translating it yields CASSQGLAQEETQYF.